The 31 T cell receptor beta chains in this list originate from one sample, sequenced in a study of blood T cells in healthy people across ages. A second PCR of 7 to 11 cycles used a sample-barcoded 5' primer and a J-beta primer mix. MiXCR, run by TCRdb on the 5' RACE reads, gives a single entry per CDR3 protein. This table holds about 1,600,000 distinct CDR3 sequences, approximately 38% found once. The sample was blood. The receptors originated from a woman aged 18-29 years in good health.

The chain uses TRBV19 and TRBJ1-1, with TRBD1 matching over 7 bases. Germline CDR1 is LNHDA and CDR2 is SQIVND (reference sequence). The CDR3 extends over 15 amino acids. The J segment lost 0 bases and the V segment lost 1 base, leaving 2 bases of the junction unmatched. The chain's CDR3 is CASSIADRLNTEAFF. CDR3 DNA: TGTGCCAGTAGTATAGCGGACAGGCTGAACACTGAAGCTTTCTTT.

The V gene is TRBV27, the J gene TRBJ2-3; no clear D gene. Germline V gene sequence: CDR1 MNHEY, CDR2 SMNVEV (reference sequence). Trimming stripped 4 bases from V and 4 bases from J, with 9 bases between. The CDR3 covers 13 residues. The DNA of the CDR3 is TGTGCCAGCAGTTGGGGTTGGCCAGATACGCAGTATTTT. As protein: CASSWGWPDTQYF.

The J gene is TRBJ2-1, the V gene TRBV18; D is tentatively TRBD1 or TRBD2 (5 bases each). Germline V gene data show CDR1 as KGHSH and CDR2 as LQKENI. The CDR3 sequence is 13 residues long. The V gene lost 3 bases and the J gene lost 9 bases, with 12 bases spanning the gap. The CDR3 bases are TGTGCCAGCTCACCGAGTGGGGGTAGTGAGCAGTTCTTC. It encodes CASSPSGGSEQFF. The full variable domain, its missing parts supplied by reference TRBV18 and TRBJ2-1, is NAGVMQNPRHLVRRRGQEARLRCSPMKGHSHVYWYRQLPEEGLKFMVYLQKENIIDESGMPKERFSAEFPKEGPSILRIQQVVRGDSAAYFCASSPSGGSEQFFGPGTRLTVL.

For this clonotype: A read error may explain this, as a much larger clone is one base away. The CDR3 reads CASRLTAYNEQFF. The DNA of the CDR3 is TGTGCCAGCAGGTTAACAGCCTACAATGAGCAGTTCTTC. V and J are TRBV27 and TRBJ2-1; no reliable D call. The CDR3 is 13 residues long. V shed 6 bases and J shed 2 bases, with 8 bases lying between them. Germline CDR1 and CDR2: MNHEY and SMNVEV (reference sequence).

The J gene is TRBJ2-3, the V gene TRBV20-1; possible D gene TRBD2, 6 bases. Germline V gene data show CDR1 as DFQATT and CDR2 as SNEGSKA (reference sequence). This CDR3 region has 13 residues. Trimming cost V 5 bases and J 3 bases, with 12 bases left between them. In DNA, the CDR3 is TGCAGTGCTCCGGCAGGAGGGACAGATACGCAGTATTTT. Protein sequence: CSAPAGGTDTQYF.

The chain combines TRBV4-2 with TRBJ1-1; D unresolved. The V and J ends lost 1 base and 0 bases respectively, with 9 bases between them. CDR3 length: 15 residues. Germline CDR1 and CDR2: LGHNA and YNFKEQ. This chain's CDR3 is CASSQGTWLNTEAFF. DNA of the CDR3: TGTGCCAGCAGCCAAGGTACCTGGCTGAACACTGAAGCTTTCTTT.

V and J are TRBV7-6 and TRBJ2-3; TRBD2 is a possible D gene (5 bases). Germline V gene sequence: CDR1 SGHVS, CDR2 FNYEAQ. Trimming pared 4 bases from V and 9 bases from J, leaving 17 bases between. CDR3 length equals 14 residues. CDR3 DNA sequence: TGTGCCAGCAGCTCCAGTTTCCCCACGGGGACGCAGTATTTT. Protein sequence: CASSSSFPTGTQYF.

The chain recombines TRBV6-2 or TRBV6-3 with TRBJ2-5, with 9 bases identical to TRBD1. The end of the DNA aligns better with TRBJ2-7, so the J call may be wrong. The germline V gene encodes CDR1 MNHEY and CDR2 SVGEGT. CDR3 size: 15 residues. CDR3 in amino acids: CASTRGDRDFSEQYF. Here the CDR3 DNA reads TGTGCCAGCACGAGGGGGGACAGGGACTTTTCCGAGCAGTACTTC.

Note on this clonotype: The germline gene is not matched at one end of the junction; a read error may be the cause. This chain connects TRBV7-7 to TRBJ2-1; D is unclear. CDR3 length: 15 residues. In germline, CDR1 is SSHAT, CDR2 FNYEAQ (reference sequence). The CDR3 loop is CASSLSRAAYNEQFF. Written as DNA, the CDR3 is TGTGCTAGCAGCTTATCAAGGGCCGCCTACAATGAGCAGTTCTTC.

The gene calls are TRBV12-3 or TRBV12-4 and TRBJ2-5; D is unresolved. The CDR3 covers 13 residues. With 7 bases removed from V and 1 base from J, the gap between germline ends came to 10 bases. This CDR3 is CASTVGRQETQYF. CDR3 bases: TGTGCCAGCACTGTCGGACGCCAAGAGACCCAGTACTTC.

The CDR3 nucleotides are TGTGCCAGCAGTTTATCCGACAGGGCGAGCAATCAGCCCCAGCATTTT. Residues: CASSLSDRASNQPQHF. The rearrangement uses TRBV6-1 and TRBJ1-5; 7 bases are a match to TRBD1. Losses at the gene ends were 5 bases for V and 1 base for J; bases not matched to a gene: 8. CDR3 length: 16 residues. Germline V CDR1 and CDR2: MNHNS, SASEGT.

V gene TRBV20-1 combines with J gene TRBJ1-5, with 8 bases matching TRBD1. The ends lost 0 bases at V and 7 bases at J; junction bases unmatched: 8. This CDR3 has 15 residues. Germline V gives CDR1 DFQATT, CDR2 SNEGSKA (reference sequence). In DNA, the CDR3 is TGCAGTGCTAGAGATTCGGGACAGGTGGGCCAGCCCCAGCATTTT. It codes for CSARDSGQVGQPQHF.

The V gene is TRBV7-2, the J gene TRBJ2-3; D is ambiguous. Trimming shortened V by 7 bases and J by 5 bases, and 7 bases separated the two germline ends. Germline V CDR1 and CDR2: SGHTA, FQGNSA. The CDR3 is 11 amino acids. CDR3 loop: CASTQRDTQYF. The CDR3 coding sequence is TGTGCCAGCACCCAACGAGATACGCAGTATTTT.

V gene TRBV7-9 combines with J gene TRBJ1-2, with a weak D call TRBD1 (5 bases). Germline CDR1 is SEHNR and CDR2 is FQNEAQ (reference sequence). V dropped 1 base and J dropped 2 bases, with 14 bases sitting between them. This CDR3 comprises 16 residues. The CDR3 loop is CASSLVGPVPNYGYTF. The CDR3, as DNA: TGTGCCAGCAGCTTAGTGGGGCCAGTGCCCAACTATGGCTACACCTTC.

This clonotype has only a few counts. V usage is TRBV5-1 and J usage is TRBJ2-3, with no clear D. V was shortened by 2 bases and J by 4 bases, with 14 bases between the two germline ends. The CDR3 runs to 15 residues. The germline CDR1 and CDR2 sequences are SGHRS and YFSETQ. As DNA, the CDR3 is TGCGCCAGCAGCTTTACATGGAGCGCCGCAGATACGCAGTATTTT. It yields the protein CASSFTWSAADTQYF.

This clonotype was seen only a few times. V is TRBV20-1 and J is TRBJ2-7; TRBD1 is a possible D gene (5 bases). The CDR3 length is 17 residues. The V gene's germline CDR1 is DFQATT and CDR2 SNEGSKA (reference sequence). V was trimmed by 2 bases and J by 1 base, leaving 21 bases between them. CDR3 region: CSARPFERGPASYEQYF. The CDR3 DNA is TGCAGTGCTAGACCCTTCGAAAGGGGCCCAGCTTCCTACGAGCAGTACTTC.

The chain employs TRBV18 and TRBJ2-1; 15 bases map to TRBD2. The trim removed 3 bases at V and 8 bases at J, leaving 8 bases unmatched. The CDR3 spans 17 residues. Germline assignment: CDR1 KGHSH and CDR2 LQKENI. CDR3 coding DNA: TGTGCCAGCTCACCTCCGGGACTAGCGGGAGGCGGCGATGAGCAGTTCTTC. It is translated as CASSPPGLAGGGDEQFF. The full variable domain, completed using reference TRBV18 and TRBJ2-1, is NAGVMQNPRHLVRRRGQEARLRCSPMKGHSHVYWYRQLPEEGLKFMVYLQKENIIDESGMPKERFSAEFPKEGPSILRIQQVVRGDSAAYFCASSPPGLAGGGDEQFFGPGTRLTVL.

The chain joins TRBV20-1 to TRBJ2-1, with 7 bases matching TRBD2. V trimming: 5 bases; J trimming: 1 base; junction bases outside the gene matches: 8. CDR1 and CDR2 from the germline V gene are DFQATT and SNEGSKA (reference sequence). This CDR3 is built from 15 residues. As DNA, the CDR3 is TGCAGTGCTGGGCCTAGCGGAAATTCCTACAATGAGCAGTTCTTC. Amino acid sequence: CSAGPSGNSYNEQFF.

This chain uses TRBV2 with TRBJ1-2; D is perhaps TRBD1 (6 bases). CDR3 length equals 13 residues. V was trimmed by 3 bases and J by 4 bases, leaving 9 bases between them. CDR1 is SNHLY and CDR2 is FYNNEI in the germline V gene. In DNA, the CDR3 is TGTGCCAGCAGTGATGACAGGATCTATGGCTACACCTTC. Amino acid sequence: CASSDDRIYGYTF. The full variable domain, with the rest looked up from reference TRBV2 and TRBJ1-2, is EPEVTQTPSHQVTQMGQEVILRCVPISNHLYFYWYRQILGQKVEFLVSFYNNEISEKSEIFDDQFSVERPDGSNFTLKIRSTKLEDSAMYFCASSDDRIYGYTFGSGTRLTVV.

This clonotype occurred a few times. V is TRBV20-1 and J is TRBJ2-3; perhaps TRBD2 as D (5 bases). The CDR3 sequence is 17 residues long. Germline V gives CDR1 DFQATT, CDR2 SNEGSKA (reference sequence). V was clipped by 6 bases and J by 3 bases, with 25 bases between them. CDR3 nucleotides: TGCAGTGCCCAGTACCGTTCGGACTGGTACGATACAGATACGCAGTATTTT. Protein: CSAQYRSDWYDTDTQYF.

Only a few counts were recorded for this clonotype. This chain connects TRBV28 to TRBJ2-4; 7 nucleotides match TRBD2. This CDR3 comprises 14 residues. V was pared by 6 bases and J by 7 bases, with 9 bases of the junction left unmatched. Per germline, CDR1 MDHEN and CDR2 SYDVKM. The DNA for the CDR3 is TGTGCCAGCAGACCAGCCGGGACTACGAACATTCAGTACTTC. Amino acid sequence: CASRPAGTTNIQYF.

The count of this clonotype is one. The chain links TRBV27 to TRBJ1-2; D possibly corresponds to TRBD1 (6 bases). Trimming pared 6 bases from V and 5 bases from J, leaving 13 bases between. The CDR3 totals 13 residues. The V gene's germline CDR1 is MNHEY and CDR2 SMNVEV (reference sequence). The CDR3 DNA reads as TGTGCCAGCAGACAGGGCCCTTCTTATGGCTACACCTTC. Translated: CASRQGPSYGYTF.

The CDR3 DNA is TGCAGTGCTGGCCCCAGGGGGCGCGTCGAGCAGTACTTC. This translates into CSAGPRGRVEQYF. This chain connects TRBV20-1 to TRBJ2-5; 8 bases map to TRBD1. The end of the DNA aligns better with TRBJ2-7, so the J call may be wrong. This CDR3 has 13 residues. Per germline, CDR1 DFQATT and CDR2 SNEGSKA (reference sequence).

With respect to this clonotype: A much more abundant neighbour one base away suggests this may be a read error. The chain is built from TRBV5-1 and TRBJ2-3, with TRBD2 matching 9 bases. CDR3 length: 15 amino acids. Germline-derived CDR1 and CDR2 are SGHRS and YFSETQ. The J segment lost 1 base and the V segment lost 3 bases, leaving 3 bases of the junction unmatched. CDR3 nucleotides: TGCGCCAGCAGCTGGTCTAGCGGGGGCACAGATACGCAGTATTTT. Residues: CASSWSSGGTDTQYF.

This clonotype was observed a single time. This chain links TRBV10-1 with TRBJ1-1, with 7 bases fitting TRBD1. This CDR3 region has 15 residues. CDR1 WNHNN and CDR2 SYGVQD come from the germline V gene (reference sequence). The trim removed 5 bases at V and 0 bases at J, leaving 6 bases unmatched. In DNA form, the CDR3 reads TGCGCCAGCAGTAAAACAGGGGCCATGAACACTGAAGCTTTCTTT. Residues: CASSKTGAMNTEAFF.

The chain couples TRBV10-3 to TRBJ2-3; 7 bases agree with TRBD2. Looked up from germline, CDR1 is ENHRY and CDR2 is SYGVKD. Trimming at V came to 6 bases and at J to 1 base, leaving 4 bases not matched to a gene. This CDR3 is built from 14 residues. The CDR3 region is CAIRREVGTDTQYF. In DNA form, the CDR3 reads TGTGCCATCAGACGGGAGGTTGGCACAGATACGCAGTATTTT.

This clonotype was detected only a few times. V usage is TRBV5-1 and J usage is TRBJ2-7; D is possibly TRBD1 or TRBD2 (5 bases each). The germline V gene has CDR1 SGHRS and CDR2 YFSETQ. The CDR3 is 14 residues long. The ends were cut back, 4 bases at V and 5 bases at J, with 16 bases in the middle. Here the CDR3 reads CASSTGRGFDEQYF. Here the CDR3 DNA reads TGCGCCAGCAGCACGGGACGGGGATTCGACGAGCAGTACTTC.

The chain employs TRBV20-1 and TRBJ2-6; 10 positions match TRBD1. This CDR3 has 20 amino acids. Germline V CDR1 and CDR2: DFQATT, SNEGSKA (reference sequence). J gave up 0 bases and V 0 bases, and 11 bases lay outside the gene matches. The CDR3 nucleotides are TGCAGTGCTAGAGATCCCCCCGGACAGGGGGAGTTCTCTGGGGCCAACGTCCTGACTTTC. Its translation is CSARDPPGQGEFSGANVLTF.

In regard to this clonotype: This may come from a read error, since a much larger clone is one base off. CDR3 loop: CAISELAGDYNEQYF. CDR3 sequence (DNA): TGTGCCATCAGTGAACTAGCGGGAGATTACAATGAGCAGTACTTC. This chain joins TRBV10-3 and TRBJ2-7; 11 nucleotides match TRBD2. The ends lost 3 bases at V and 7 bases at J; junction bases unmatched: 8. The germline V gene has CDR1 ENHRY and CDR2 SYGVKD. There are 15 residues in the CDR3.

This clonotype was counted a single time. The chain combines TRBV20-1 with TRBJ1-1; D is unresolved. There are 16 residues in the CDR3. Germline CDR1 reads DFQATT; CDR2 reads SNEGSKA (reference sequence). V was clipped by 2 bases and J by 1 base, with 17 bases between them. CDR3 bases: TGCAGTGCTAGAACCAGTAAATTTGCCGCGAACACTGAAGCTTTCTTT. Amino acid sequence: CSARTSKFAANTEAFF.

Here the CDR3 reads CASSPRTDRDSTEAFF. CDR3 in DNA: TGCGCCAGCAGCCCGAGAACCGACCGGGACAGCACTGAAGCTTTCTTT. This chain connects TRBV5-1 to TRBJ1-1; 7 bases agree with TRBD1. Germline CDR1 and CDR2: SGHRS and YFSETQ. J was trimmed by 4 bases and V by 4 bases; bases with no gene match: 13. This CDR3 spans 16 amino acids. The whole variable domain, filled in from reference TRBV5-1 and TRBJ1-1, reads KAGVTQTPRYLIKTRGQQVTLSCSPISGHRSVSWYQQTPGQGLQFLFEYFSETQRNKGNFPGRFSGRQFSNSRSEMNVSTLELGDSALYLCASSPRTDRDSTEAFFGQGTRLTVV.